The 21 T cell receptor beta chains below were found in one sample sequenced in a study of T cells in localized non-small cell lung cancer. Generated by immunoSEQ multiplex PCR, the TCRdb table keeps only in-frame clones and is missing some. The sample includes 50,000 to 60,000 clones, 70% to 90% of them seen just once. The sequencing used PBMCs, collected before any cancer treatment. The receptors here all came from a female donor with stage II lung adenocarcinoma.

The J gene is TRBJ2-1, the V gene TRBV10-3; 10 nucleotides line up with TRBD2. The germline V gene has CDR1 ENHRY and CDR2 SYGVKD. The trim removed 10 bases at V and 8 bases at J, leaving 14 bases unmatched. The CDR3 covers 15 residues. The CDR3, as DNA: TGTGCCACCGACCGGGCTAGCGGGGGCCCCGATGAGCAGTTCTTC. Translating it yields CATDRASGGPDEQFF.

Only a few counts were recorded for this clone. This chain connects TRBV6-5 to TRBJ2-5; weak D call: TRBD2 (7 bases). V lost 0 bases and J 2 bases, leaving 13 bases between the germline ends. Germline-derived CDR1 and CDR2 are MNHEY and SVGAGI. The CDR3 extends over 16 amino acids. The CDR3, as DNA: TGTGCCAGCAGTTACTCGAGAGGGGGACTACAAGAGACCCAGTACTTC. This encodes CASSYSRGGLQETQYF.

V is TRBV7-8 and J is TRBJ1-2; a weak D match, TRBD1 (6 bases). The germline V gene has CDR1 SGHVS and CDR2 FQNEAQ. The CDR3 totals 16 residues. The V and J ends lost 5 bases and 3 bases respectively, with 19 bases between them. The CDR3 here is CASSARRRGADYGYTF. The CDR3 nucleotides are TGTGCCAGCAGCGCCCGGCGGCGGGGGGCAGACTATGGCTACACCTTC.

This chain uses TRBV5-6 with TRBJ1-1, with D hard to call. The CDR3 loop spans 12 amino acids. Germline V gene lookup returns CDR1 SGHDT and CDR2 YYEEEE. The V end lost 1 base, the J end lost 5 bases, and 6 bases lay between the germline ends. The DNA for the CDR3 is TGTGCCAGCAGCTTGTTGCGAACTGAAGCTTTCTTT. Translating gives CASSLLRTEAFF. The complete variable domain, with remaining parts taken from reference TRBV5-6 and TRBJ1-1, reads DAGVTQSPTHLIKTRGQQVTLRCSPKSGHDTVSWYQQALGQGPQFIFQYYEEEERQRGNFPDRFSGHQFPNYSSELNVNALLLGDSALYLCASSLLRTEAFFGQGTRLTVV.

This sequence joins TRBV7-9 and TRBJ1-1, with a weak D call TRBD1 (6 bases). The ends were cut back, 5 bases at V and 3 bases at J, with 19 bases in the middle. The CDR3 runs 16 residues. Looked up from germline, CDR1 is SEHNR and CDR2 is FQNEAQ (reference sequence). The CDR3 reads CASSRTGSSSYTEAFF. DNA of the CDR3: TGTGCCAGCAGCCGCACAGGGAGCTCGTCTTACACTGAAGCTTTCTTT.

This CDR3 reads CASSLALANTEAFF. CDR3 sequence (DNA): TGTGCCAGCAGCTTGGCCCTTGCGAACACTGAAGCTTTCTTT. V gene TRBV5-5 combines with J gene TRBJ1-1; D unclear. The V gene's germline CDR1 is SGHKS and CDR2 YYEKEE (reference sequence). This CDR3 contains 14 residues. Trimming left V 0 bases short and J 1 base short, with 7 bases between.

This clone is a singleton in its sample. The rearrangement links TRBV11-3 to TRBJ2-1; possible D gene TRBD1, 6 bases. V was pared by 5 bases and J by 4 bases, with 12 bases between. This CDR3 has 14 amino acids. Looked up from germline, CDR1 is SGHNT and CDR2 is YENEEA. The CDR3, as DNA: TGTGCCAGCAGCCGCCAGGGGCCGTACAATGAGCAGTTCTTC. This gives the protein CASSRQGPYNEQFF.

This clone showed up just once. V is TRBV7-9 and J is TRBJ2-5; 8 nucleotides line up with TRBD1. The CDR3 runs 16 residues. Germline V gene lookup returns CDR1 SEHNR and CDR2 FQNEAQ (reference sequence). Trimming removed 4 bases from V and 0 bases from J; junction bases left unmatched: 7. The CDR3 sequence: CASSSGGLPYQETQYF. The CDR3 DNA reads as TGTGCCAGCAGCTCAGGGGGCTTACCGTACCAAGAGACCCAGTACTTC.

V and J are TRBV13 and TRBJ2-5; 11 nucleotides match TRBD1. The trim removed 2 bases at V and 4 bases at J, leaving 9 bases unmatched. Germline V lookup: CDR1 PRHDT, CDR2 FYEKMQ (reference sequence). The CDR3 is made up of 17 amino acids. The CDR3: CASSLRGQGGFTETQYF. The CDR3 coding sequence is TGTGCCAGCAGCTTACGGGGACAGGGGGGATTCACAGAGACCCAGTACTTC.

V usage is TRBV5-6 and J usage is TRBJ1-4, with D hard to call. V lost 4 bases and J 6 bases, leaving 19 bases between the germline ends. Germline V gene lookup returns CDR1 SGHDT and CDR2 YYEEEE. The CDR3 is 16 residues long. CDR3 in amino acids: CASSPLGGVEDEKLFF. Written as DNA, the CDR3 is TGTGCCAGCAGCCCCTTGGGTGGGGTCGAAGATGAAAAACTGTTTTTT. The entire variable domain, with the rest obtained from reference TRBV5-6 and TRBJ1-4, is as follows: DAGVTQSPTHLIKTRGQQVTLRCSPKSGHDTVSWYQQALGQGPQFIFQYYEEEERQRGNFPDRFSGHQFPNYSSELNVNALLLGDSALYLCASSPLGGVEDEKLFFGSGTQLSVL.

The rearrangement uses TRBV5-4 and TRBJ1-1, with a weak D call TRBD1 (6 bases). CDR1 is SGHNT and CDR2 is YYREEE in the germline V gene (reference sequence). This CDR3 has 16 amino acids. The V end was cut by 1 base, the J end by 9 bases, with 22 bases between. CDR3 coding DNA: TGTGCCAGCAGCTTGAAGTTCTTCAGCAGGGGTTATCAAGCTTTCTTT. Its protein is CASSLKFFSRGYQAFF.

The V gene is TRBV27, the J gene TRBJ2-5, with 12 bases that match TRBD1. This CDR3 contains 14 residues. Germline CDR1 is MNHEY and CDR2 is SMNVEV (reference sequence). The trim removed 6 bases at V and 5 bases at J, leaving 4 bases unmatched. This CDR3 is CASRGTGGVETQYF. CDR3 coding DNA: TGTGCCAGCAGAGGGACAGGGGGCGTGGAGACCCAGTACTTC.

The chain joins TRBV19 to TRBJ2-1, with unresolved D. Germline loops: CDR1 LNHDA, CDR2 SQIVND (reference sequence). V lost 5 bases to trimming and J lost 1 base, with 9 bases between them. This CDR3 region has 14 residues. DNA for the CDR3: TGTGCCAGTAGTTTAGGATCGTCCTACAATGAGCAGTTCTTC. Its protein is CASSLGSSYNEQFF.

The V and J genes are TRBV9 and TRBJ2-1; TRBD2 might be the D (7 bases). CDR3 length: 17 residues. Germline V gene sequence: CDR1 SGDLS, CDR2 YYNGEE. V shed 0 bases and J shed 7 bases, with 20 bases lying between them. This CDR3 reads CASSVGLDRGAENEQFF. CDR3 in DNA: TGTGCCAGCAGCGTAGGGTTGGATCGGGGGGCGGAAAATGAGCAGTTCTTC.

J is TRBJ2-7 and V is TRBV5-1; 9 positions agree with TRBD1. Germline trimming cut 4 bases from V and 0 bases from J; bases unmatched to any gene: 5. The CDR3 covers 15 residues. CDR1 and CDR2 (germline): SGHRS, YFSETQ. CDR3 sequence: CASSMGTGSSYEQYF. In DNA, the CDR3 is TGCGCCAGCAGCATGGGGACAGGGAGCTCCTACGAGCAGTACTTC.

In the case of this clone: This may stem from a read error, because a much larger clone lies one nucleotide away. V is TRBV7-2 and J is TRBJ2-7, with D hard to call. V shed 1 base and J shed 2 bases, with 9 bases lying between them. The germline V gene has CDR1 SGHTA and CDR2 FQGNSA. There are 14 residues in the CDR3. The CDR3 nucleotides are TGTGCCAGCAGCTTAGGGGCAGGTGCCTACGAGCAGTACTTC. Translated, it gives CASSLGAGAYEQYF.

V and J are TRBV6-5 and TRBJ1-1; D is uncertain. Germline values: CDR1 MNHEY, CDR2 SVGAGI. This CDR3 is built from 13 residues. Trimming removed 6 bases at V and 8 bases at J, with 16 bases between. The CDR3, as DNA: TGTGCCAGCAGGCCCCGCGGCCTCGGAGAAGCTTTCTTT. Its protein product is CASRPRGLGEAFF.

This clone was counted once. V is TRBV15 and J is TRBJ1-1; 8 bases align to TRBD1. Trimming cost V 5 bases and J 7 bases; bases outside gene matches: 12. The CDR3 contains 15 residues. In germline, CDR1 is LNHNV, CDR2 YYDKDF (reference sequence). The CDR3 region is CATSLPGTGGDEAFF. The CDR3 DNA is TGTGCCACCAGCCTCCCTGGGACAGGCGGTGATGAAGCTTTCTTT.

The chain uses TRBV11-1 and TRBJ2-2; no clear D gene. V lost 1 base and J 1 base, leaving 1 base between the germline ends. Germline lookup yields CDR1 SGHAT and CDR2 FQDESV (reference sequence). This CDR3 is 13 amino acids long. The DNA for the CDR3 is TGTGCCAGCAGCTTAGTGAACACCGGGGAGCTGTTTTTT. Protein product: CASSLVNTGELFF.

CDR3 nucleotide sequence: TGTGCCACCAGCAGAGATAAATCTAGCGGGGGAGAGACCCAGTACTTC. This encodes CATSRDKSSGGETQYF. J is TRBJ2-5 and V is TRBV15; 10 bases are a match to TRBD2. The length of the CDR3 is 16 residues. V shed 0 bases, J shed 4 bases, and the junction held 5 bases outside the gene matches. Germline-derived CDR1 and CDR2 are LNHNV and YYDKDF (reference sequence).

The chain combines TRBV18 with TRBJ2-7, with a weak D call TRBD1 (6 bases). CDR1 KGHSH and CDR2 LQKENI come from the germline V gene. Trimming removed 3 bases from V and 0 bases from J, with 15 bases in between. The CDR3 sequence is 16 residues long. The CDR3 loop is CASSPTTGGGSYEQYF. CDR3 nucleotide sequence: TGTGCCAGCTCACCTACGACAGGTGGGGGCTCCTACGAGCAGTACTTC.